What follows are 24 T cell receptor beta chains derived from one specimen sequenced in a study of cytomegalovirus exposure and HLA in healthy donors. Primers included in the PCR were 60 Vbeta and 13 Jbeta primers. Profiling relied on immunoSEQ multiplex PCR, and the TCRdb table lists in-frame clones only, not all of them. This sample has about 85,000 clones; roughly 80% occur once, and the top ten carry 32%. The sequencing input was PBMCs. The receptors stem from a man between 45 and 60 years old in good health and CMV-seropositive.

The chain carries TRBV29-1 and TRBJ2-7; 9 bases line up with TRBD2. With 7 bases clipped from V and 2 bases from J, the junction kept 12 bases outside the gene matches. Germline CDR1 SQVTM, CDR2 ANQGSEA. CDR3 length: 15 residues. CDR3 loop: CSATTSGRGTYEQYF. In nucleotides, the CDR3 is TGCAGCGCTACGACTAGCGGACGGGGTACCTACGAGCAGTACTTC.

The V call is TRBV5-4, the J call TRBJ2-1, with TRBD1 matching 12 bases. The CDR3 runs 17 residues. Germline lookup yields CDR1 SGHNT and CDR2 YYREEE (reference sequence). Unmatched junction bases numbered 7, after V lost 3 bases and J lost 3 bases. The CDR3 reads CASSWGTGGFFYNEQFF. CDR3 DNA: TGTGCCAGCAGCTGGGGGACAGGGGGCTTCTTCTACAATGAGCAGTTCTTC. The full variable domain, in which reference TRBV5-4 and TRBJ2-1 provide the parts outside the CDR3, is ETGVTQSPTHLIKTRGQQVTLRCSSQSGHNTVSWYQQALGQGPQFIFQYYREEENGRGNFPPRFSGLQFPNYSSELNVNALELDDSALYLCASSWGTGGFFYNEQFFGPGTRLTVL.

This chain joins TRBV11-3 and TRBJ1-3, with D possibly matching TRBD1 (6 bases). V was trimmed by 3 bases and J by 2 bases, leaving 8 bases between them. From germline, CDR1 is SGHNT and CDR2 YENEEA. This CDR3 is built from 14 residues. The CDR3 DNA reads as TGTGCCAGCAGCTTCAGGGGCGCTGGAAACACCATATATTTT. Its translation: CASSFRGAGNTIYF.

This rearrangement joins TRBV10-3 to TRBJ1-3; 8 nucleotides align to TRBD1. Per germline, CDR1 ENHRY and CDR2 SYGVKD. Germline trimming cut 7 bases from V and 4 bases from J; bases unmatched to any gene: 6. The CDR3 has 14 residues. CDR3 sequence: CAITWTGFGNTIYF. The CDR3 DNA follows: TGTGCCATCACTTGGACAGGGTTCGGAAACACCATATATTTT.

This clone was picked up a small number of times. This rearrangement joins TRBV6-6 to TRBJ2-1, with D unclear. This CDR3 contains 12 residues. V lost 5 bases, J lost 6 bases, and 8 bases lay in between. Germline V lookup: CDR1 MNHNY, CDR2 SVGAGI (reference sequence). CDR3 in DNA: TGTGCCAGCAGTCTCTCTTCCAATGAGCAGTTCTTC. Protein product: CASSLSSNEQFF.

The chain carries TRBV11-1 and TRBJ2-1; 7 positions agree with TRBD1. The germline gives CDR1 SGHAT, CDR2 FQDESV (reference sequence). The CDR3 is 13 amino acids. V lost 2 bases, J lost 10 bases, and 5 bases stayed unmatched. This CDR3 is CASSLRQGNEQFF. CDR3 DNA: TGTGCCAGCAGCTTAAGACAGGGAAACGAGCAGTTCTTC.

The chain joins TRBV30 to TRBJ2-7, with 8 nucleotides matching TRBD2. This CDR3 comprises 13 residues. V was pared by 1 base and J by 3 bases, with 2 bases of the junction left unmatched. Germline CDR1 GTSNPN, CDR2 SVGIG (reference sequence). The CDR3 nucleotides read TGTGCCTGGAGTGACGGGAGGGGCTACGAGCAGTACTTC. It is translated as CAWSDGRGYEQYF. The full variable domain, completed using reference TRBV30 and TRBJ2-7, is SQTIHQWPATLVQPVGSPLSLECTVEGTSNPNLYWYRQAAGRGLQLLFYSVGIGQISSEVPQNLSASRPQDRQFILSSKKLLLSDSGFYLCAWSDGRGYEQYFGPGTRLTVT.

This clone came up a few times. J is TRBJ2-5 and V is TRBV4-2, with TRBD2 matching over 10 bases. The CDR3 length is 16 residues. V dropped 0 bases and J dropped 1; count of bases not matched to a gene: 2. Germline CDR1 is LGHNA and CDR2 is YNFKEQ. The CDR3 protein is CASSQEASGSQETQYF. The CDR3 coding sequence is TGTGCCAGCAGCCAAGAGGCTAGCGGGAGCCAAGAGACCCAGTACTTC.

The J gene is TRBJ2-2, the V gene TRBV5-1, with no clear D. The CDR3 contains 12 residues. V was cut by 3 bases and J by 8 bases, with 8 bases left in between. CDR1 is SGHRS and CDR2 is YFSETQ in the germline V gene. The CDR3 protein is CASSSQHGELFF. CDR3 sequence (DNA): TGCGCCAGCAGCTCCCAACATGGGGAGCTGTTTTTT.

The V gene is TRBV5-1, the J gene TRBJ2-5; D is perhaps TRBD1 (5 bases). This CDR3 spans 15 amino acids. Trimming cost V 0 bases and J 4 bases, with 13 bases left between them. In germline, CDR1 is SGHRS, CDR2 YFSETQ. The CDR3 DNA follows: TGCGCCAGCAGCTTGGCGGTGGCGCAGGGAGAGACCCAGTACTTC. Protein product: CASSLAVAQGETQYF. Full variable domain (remainder filled in from reference TRBV5-1 and TRBJ2-5): KAGVTQTPRYLIKTRGQQVTLSCSPISGHRSVSWYQQTPGQGLQFLFEYFSETQRNKGNFPGRFSGRQFSNSRSEMNVSTLELGDSALYLCASSLAVAQGETQYFGPGTRLLVL.

This clone was detected only a few times. V gene TRBV19 combines with J gene TRBJ1-1; 9 nucleotides align to TRBD1. The junction had 4 bases not matched to a gene; V was cut back by 3 bases and J by 2 bases. Germline assignment: CDR1 LNHDA and CDR2 SQIVND (reference sequence). The CDR3 covers 15 residues. The CDR3 protein is CASSIRTGANTEAFF. DNA of the CDR3: TGTGCCAGTAGTATCCGGACAGGGGCAAACACTGAAGCTTTCTTT.

The V and J genes are TRBV10-3 and TRBJ2-7; unclear D gene. The CDR3 totals 15 residues. V lost 0 bases, J lost 2 bases, and 11 bases lay in between. Germline V CDR1 and CDR2: ENHRY, SYGVKD. CDR3 in DNA: TGTGCCATCAGTGAGTCGACTCGCGGCCCCTACGAGCAGTACTTC. This encodes CAISESTRGPYEQYF.

This chain uses TRBV29-1 with TRBJ1-1; D uncertain. This CDR3 contains 13 residues. The V gene lost 0 bases and the J gene lost 7 bases, with 12 bases spanning the gap. Germline V gene lookup returns CDR1 SQVTM and CDR2 ANQGSEA. The CDR3 region is CSVEDMGDGEAFF. The CDR3 DNA sequence: TGCAGCGTTGAAGATATGGGAGACGGTGAAGCTTTCTTT.

The CDR3 spells CASRPAGGPIQYF. CDR3 nucleotide sequence: TGTGCCAGCAGACCAGCGGGAGGACCCATTCAGTACTTC. This chain joins TRBV7-2 and TRBJ2-4, with TRBD2 matching over 9 bases. The germline gives CDR1 SGHTA, CDR2 FQGNSA. The CDR3 runs 13 residues. The V and J ends lost 6 bases and 9 bases, in that order; junction bases with no gene match: 6.

Note on this clone: The same CDR3 is also encoded by other DNA sequences in this sample. The V gene is TRBV7-2, the J gene TRBJ2-2, with D possibly TRBD1 on 6 matching bases. CDR1 is SGHTA, CDR2 FQGNSA, per germline. CDR3 length: 14 amino acids. V was trimmed by 5 bases and J by 7 bases, leaving 14 bases between them. The CDR3 loop is CASSLLRGGGELFF. CDR3 DNA: TGTGCCAGCAGCCTACTCAGGGGTGGCGGGGAGCTGTTTTTT.

The V gene is TRBV30, the J gene TRBJ1-2, with D possibly TRBD1 on 6 matching bases. V lost 0 bases, J lost 4 bases, and 9 bases lay in between. Germline loops: CDR1 GTSNPN, CDR2 SVGIG (reference sequence). The CDR3 length is 13 residues. CDR3 sequence reads: CAWSVQGAYGYTF. CDR3 in DNA: TGTGCCTGGAGTGTACAGGGTGCCTATGGCTACACCTTC. The full variable domain, completed using reference TRBV30 and TRBJ1-2, is SQTIHQWPATLVQPVGSPLSLECTVEGTSNPNLYWYRQAAGRGLQLLFYSVGIGQISSEVPQNLSASRPQDRQFILSSKKLLLSDSGFYLCAWSVQGAYGYTFGSGTRLTVV.

The chain is built from TRBV10-3 and TRBJ1-1, with D possibly being TRBD1 (6 bases). The CDR3 loop spans 14 amino acids. The germline CDR1 and CDR2 sequences are ENHRY and SYGVKD. V was shortened by 7 bases and J by 0 bases, with 12 bases between the two germline ends. The DNA of the CDR3 is TGTGCCATCACCCGGGACAACATGAACACTGAAGCTTTCTTT. Translating gives CAITRDNMNTEAFF.

This clone appeared a single time. V and J are TRBV6-5 and TRBJ1-3; D call uncertain. Germline V CDR1 and CDR2: MNHEY, SVGAGI. Trimming stripped 3 bases from V and 0 bases from J, with 9 bases between. The CDR3 totals 15 residues. CDR3 sequence reads: CASSYTAYSGNTIYF. The CDR3 DNA reads TGTGCCAGCAGTTATACAGCTTACTCTGGAAACACCATATATTTT.

The rearrangement uses TRBV7-3 and TRBJ2-1; 14 nucleotides match TRBD2. CDR1 is SGHTA, CDR2 FQGTGA, per germline. With V trimmed by 2 bases and J by 4 bases, 10 bases remained unmatched. This CDR3 has 19 amino acids. CDR3 bases: TGTGCCAGCAGCTTATTTCCCGGACTAGCGGGAGGAGGGTACAATGAGCAGTTCTTC. Residues: CASSLFPGLAGGGYNEQFF.

The chain carries TRBV19 and TRBJ2-7; TRBD1 might be the D (5 bases). The V gene's germline CDR1 is LNHDA and CDR2 SQIVND (reference sequence). The CDR3 length is 16 residues. Trimming pared 3 bases from V and 2 bases from J, leaving 17 bases between. CDR3 sequence: CASSMSGAGFPYEQYF. The CDR3 DNA reads TGTGCCAGTAGTATGAGTGGGGCAGGCTTTCCCTACGAGCAGTACTTC.

The chain uses TRBV5-1 and TRBJ2-5; unclear D gene. Germline V gives CDR1 SGHRS, CDR2 YFSETQ. The V and J ends lost 4 bases and 1 base respectively, with 2 bases between them. This CDR3 is built from 11 residues. CDR3 sequence (DNA): TGCGCCAGCAGCCTCCAAGAGACCCAGTACTTC. Translated: CASSLQETQYF.

This chain joins TRBV18 and TRBJ2-2; 9 bases line up with TRBD1. Germline-derived CDR1 and CDR2 are KGHSH and LQKENI. After removal of 5 bases from V and 5 bases from J, the junction contained 3 bases not matched to a gene. The CDR3 extends over 14 amino acids. The CDR3 bases are TGTGCCAGCTCAGCGGGACAGGGTACCGGGGAGCTGTTTTTT. Its protein is CASSAGQGTGELFF.

The chain combines TRBV6-1 with TRBJ2-7, with D perhaps matching TRBD1 (6 bases). The CDR3 totals 13 residues. V gave up 5 bases and J gave up 7 bases, with 15 bases separating them. Germline CDR1 reads MNHNS; CDR2 reads SASEGT. CDR3 nucleotides: TGTGCCAGCAGTCCGAGCACAGGGTGGGAGCAGTACTTC. Translation gives CASSPSTGWEQYF.

The J gene is TRBJ2-3, the V gene TRBV27; 10 nucleotides match TRBD1. The length of the CDR3 is 18 residues. Germline V gives CDR1 MNHEY, CDR2 SMNVEV (reference sequence). V was clipped by 0 bases and J by 4 bases; unmatched bases: 10. CDR3 sequence reads: CASSLSLPGTGEADTQYF. CDR3 nucleotides: TGTGCCAGCAGTTTATCCCTCCCAGGGACAGGGGAAGCAGATACGCAGTATTTT.